This T cell receptor (beta chain) was sequenced for a study of cytomegalovirus exposure and HLA in healthy donors. The overall study: From donors who were HLA-typed, an early data release held 80 million to 85 million unique TCRs. Study results and caveats: For TCR beta chains, V- and J-gene trimming was later linked to a missense DCLRE1C variant.

V was clipped by 5 bases and J by 7 bases; unmatched bases: 13. CDR1 is SEHNR and CDR2 is FQNEAQ in the germline V gene (reference sequence). This CDR3 has 17 residues. This clone was seen repeatedly, ten times or more. Its antigen is unknown. It was with 60 Vbeta and 13 Jbeta primers that the PCR ran. In the authors' workflow: A later analysis counted 70 million to 85 million unique TCR beta chains, about 11 million shared. Produced via immunoSEQ multiplex PCR; TCRdb's table is partial and in-frame only. Clonal size and the V and J genes are those of that table, whereas D and trimming came from the DNA. The sample lists 150,000 to 200,000 clones; around 80% were seen once.

This receptor was taken from a male donor in good health and CMV-seronegative. The chain combines TRBV7-9 with TRBJ2-4; 11 bases are a match to TRBD2. Source material: PBMCs. CDR3 loop: CASSPVRLAGGYNIQYF. The CDR3 DNA reads TGTGCCAGCAGCCCCGTCCGGCTAGCGGGAGGTTACAACATTCAGTACTTC.